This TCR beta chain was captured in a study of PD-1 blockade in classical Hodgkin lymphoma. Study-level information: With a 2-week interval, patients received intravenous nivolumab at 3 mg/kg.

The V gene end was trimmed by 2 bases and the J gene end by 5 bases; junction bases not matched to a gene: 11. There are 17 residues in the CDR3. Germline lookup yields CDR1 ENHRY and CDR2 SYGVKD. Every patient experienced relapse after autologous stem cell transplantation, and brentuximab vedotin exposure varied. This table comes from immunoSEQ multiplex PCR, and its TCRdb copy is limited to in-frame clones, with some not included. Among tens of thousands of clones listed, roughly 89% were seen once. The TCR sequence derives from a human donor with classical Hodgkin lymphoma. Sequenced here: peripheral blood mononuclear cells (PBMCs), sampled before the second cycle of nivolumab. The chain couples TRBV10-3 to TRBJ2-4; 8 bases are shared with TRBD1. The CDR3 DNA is TGTGCCATCAGTGAGACAGTCCTGCCGGGACAGGAAAACATTCAGTACTTC. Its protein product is CAISETVLPGQENIQYF.